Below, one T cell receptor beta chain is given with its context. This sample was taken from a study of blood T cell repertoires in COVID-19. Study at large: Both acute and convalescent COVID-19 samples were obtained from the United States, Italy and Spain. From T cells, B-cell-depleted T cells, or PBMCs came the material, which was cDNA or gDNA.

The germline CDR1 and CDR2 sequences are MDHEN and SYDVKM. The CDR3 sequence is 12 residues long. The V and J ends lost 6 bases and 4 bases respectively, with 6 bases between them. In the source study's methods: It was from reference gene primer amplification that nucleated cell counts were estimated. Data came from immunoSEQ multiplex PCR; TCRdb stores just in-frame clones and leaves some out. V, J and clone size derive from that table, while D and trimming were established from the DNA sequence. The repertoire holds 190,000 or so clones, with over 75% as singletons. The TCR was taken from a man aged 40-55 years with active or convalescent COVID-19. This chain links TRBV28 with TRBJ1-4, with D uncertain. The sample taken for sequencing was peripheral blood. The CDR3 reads CASRANNEKLFF. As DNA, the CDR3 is TGTGCCAGCAGGGCCAATAATGAAAAACTGTTTTTT.